These 7 T cell receptor beta chains originate from one sample sequenced in a study of patients and donors after allogeneic stem cell transplantation. TCRdb reprocessed the RT-PCR reads with MiXCR, giving one entry per CDR3 protein. The data contain over 350,000 distinct CDR3 sequences, 16% of them singletons. Sample: blood, either unsorted or a sorted T cell fraction (not recorded which). These receptors all come from a human donor who was either an allogeneic HSCT recipient or a stem cell or donor lymphocyte infusion donor (not recorded which). It is not recorded whose cells these are; they may come from a transplant donor.

This clonotype was recorded a few times. The chain is built from TRBV24-1 and TRBJ1-2; D is undetermined. Trimming left V 4 bases short and J 3 bases short, with 8 bases between. This CDR3 is 13 amino acids long. Germline lookup yields CDR1 KGHDR and CDR2 SFDVKD. The CDR3, as DNA: TGTGCCACCAGTGACCCACCGGACTATGGCTACACCTTC. Translated, it gives CATSDPPDYGYTF.

V gene TRBV12-3 or TRBV12-4 combines with J gene TRBJ1-1, with D unresolved. This CDR3 is built from 11 residues. The germline V and J ends were trimmed by 6 bases and 6 bases, with 8 bases remaining between them. CDR3 DNA: TGTGCCAGCAGCTCCCCCCCTGAAGCTTTCTTT. Encoded protein: CASSSPPEAFF.

V and J are TRBV15 and TRBJ2-3; D not certain. The CDR3 consists of 12 residues. CDR1 and CDR2 from the germline V gene are LNHNV and YYDKDF (reference sequence). V was cut by 2 bases and J by 6 bases, with 6 bases left in between. The CDR3 bases are TGTGCCACCAGCAGACGGGTGGATACGCAGTATTTT. Its protein product is CATSRRVDTQYF.

The CDR3 protein is CATSRGMRRYSNQPQHF. The CDR3 nucleotides read TGTGCCACCAGCAGAGGAATGCGACGCTATAGCAATCAGCCCCAGCATTTT. The J gene is TRBJ1-5, the V gene TRBV15; D gene unclear. The V end lost 1 base, the J end lost 0 bases, and 13 bases lay between the germline ends. The CDR3 is 17 residues long. Germline V gives CDR1 LNHNV, CDR2 YYDKDF (reference sequence).

This clonotype has more than one count but fewer than ten. The chain is built from TRBV6-1 and TRBJ2-1; the D is unclear. CDR1 is MNHNS and CDR2 is SASEGT in the germline V gene. This CDR3 has 14 residues. The V gene lost 4 bases and the J gene lost 0 bases, with 7 bases spanning the gap. CDR3 sequence (DNA): TGTGCCAGCAGTGCTGATGGCTCCTACAATGAGCAGTTCTTC. Translation: CASSADGSYNEQFF.

This clonotype was seen a few times. This chain links TRBV2 with TRBJ1-1; 11 nucleotides line up with TRBD1. The CDR3 length is 14 residues. Losses at the gene ends were 6 bases for V and 3 bases for J; bases not matched to a gene: 3. Germline assignment: CDR1 SNHLY and CDR2 FYNNEI. The CDR3 DNA is TGTGCCAGCAGCGGACAGGGGGCGGACACTGAAGCTTTCTTT. Its translation: CASSGQGADTEAFF.

This clonotype has more than one count but fewer than ten. The V call is TRBV7-9, the J call TRBJ1-1; the D is unclear. The CDR3 consists of 14 residues. Looked up from germline, CDR1 is SEHNR and CDR2 is FQNEAQ (reference sequence). Between the trimmed V and J ends, which lost 5 bases and 6 bases, there was a span of 16 bases. CDR3 in amino acids: CASSPKDNKPEAFF. The CDR3 coding sequence is TGTGCCAGCAGCCCGAAGGATAACAAGCCTGAAGCTTTCTTT.